This record covers a single TCR beta chain. The V gene's germline CDR1 is MNHEY and CDR2 SVGAGI. The CDR3 runs to 15 residues. V shed 4 bases, J shed 5 bases, and the junction held 10 bases outside the gene matches. The data originate from a study of T cell changes during pregnancy in multiple sclerosis. Libraries were prepared by immunoSEQ multiplex PCR; TCRdb keeps only in-frame clonotypes and omits some of them. Of some 20,000 clones in the sample, about 90% were seen once. This receptor was identified in a female donor in good health, enrolled as a control in a pregnancy study. The J gene is TRBJ1-1, the V gene TRBV6-5; TRBD1 matches at 7 bases. The source material was CD4+ T cells from peripheral blood mononuclear cells, sampled in the third trimester of pregnancy. The chain's CDR3 is CASSSLTDRETEAFF. Here the CDR3 DNA reads TGTGCCAGCAGTTCCCTGACTGACAGGGAGACTGAAGCTTTCTTT.